Sequencing of this T cell receptor (beta chain) was carried out in a study of identical twins. J gave up 6 bases and V 6 bases, and 4 bases lay outside the gene matches. The CDR3 loop spans 14 amino acids. MiXCR was run by TCRdb on the 5' RACE reads, yielding one entry per CDR3 protein. The sample holds over 550,000 distinct CDR3 sequences, under 8.5% seen once. The same data also contributed to another study, on yellow fever vaccine responses in identical twins. This second study says: Reported findings indicate that twins' vaccine T cell responses seemed partially convergent, partially personalized.

The gene calls are TRBV12-3 or TRBV12-4 and TRBJ1-6, with 8 bases aligning to TRBD1. The specimen sequenced was PBMCs. The sequence came from a woman between 18 and 29 years old in good health. The CDR3 spells CASRLDRGNSPLHF. In nucleotides, the CDR3 is TGTGCCAGCAGGCTCGACAGGGGTAATTCACCCCTCCACTTT.